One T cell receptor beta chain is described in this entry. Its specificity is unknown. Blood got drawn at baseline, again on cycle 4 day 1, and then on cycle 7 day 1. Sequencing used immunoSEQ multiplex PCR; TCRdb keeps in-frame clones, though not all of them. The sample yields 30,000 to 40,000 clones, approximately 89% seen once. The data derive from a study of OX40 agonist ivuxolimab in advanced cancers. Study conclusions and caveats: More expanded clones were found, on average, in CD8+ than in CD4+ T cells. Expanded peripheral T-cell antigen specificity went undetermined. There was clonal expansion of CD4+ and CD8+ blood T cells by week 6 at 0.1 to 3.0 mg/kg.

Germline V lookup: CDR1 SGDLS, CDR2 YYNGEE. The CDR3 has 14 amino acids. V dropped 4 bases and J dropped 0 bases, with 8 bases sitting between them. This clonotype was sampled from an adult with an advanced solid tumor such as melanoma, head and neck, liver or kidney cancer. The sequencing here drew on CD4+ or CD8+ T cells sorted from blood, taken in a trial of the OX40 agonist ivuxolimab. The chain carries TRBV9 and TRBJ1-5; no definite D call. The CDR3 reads CASSMVVSNQPQHF. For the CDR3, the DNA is TGTGCCAGCAGCATGGTAGTTAGCAATCAGCCCCAGCATTTT. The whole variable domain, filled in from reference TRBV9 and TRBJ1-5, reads DSGVTQTPKHLITATGQRVTLRCSPRSGDLSVYWYQQSLDQGLQFLIQYYNGEERAKGNILERFSAQQFPDLHSELNLSSLELGDSALYFCASSMVVSNQPQHFGDGTRLSIL.